The sample holds many counts of the clone carrying this T cell receptor beta chain. The ends lost 1 base at V and 3 bases at J; junction bases unmatched: 1. CDR3 length: 15 amino acids. To make TCR beta libraries, researchers used iRepertoire HTBI primers and Arm-PCR of CDR3 regions. TCRdb called the multiplex PCR reads again in MiXCR, with one record for every CDR3 protein. This sample has 450,000 to 600,000 distinct CDR3 sequences, with around 15% found just once. Stated time point: newly diagnosed GD, antithyroid drugs for less than 3 months. From RNA extracted from PBMCs, the TCR library was made. EDTA tubes were used for drawing 8.5 to 9 milliliters of peripheral blood. This sample was taken from a study of regulatory T cells in long-lasting Graves disease. The same specimen was also included in a second study, on T cells in Graves' hyperthyroidism and ophthalmopathy. As reported in that work: First-round RT-PCR of the TCR CDR3 relied on the HTBI primer set.

V gene TRBV12-3 or TRBV12-4 combines with J gene TRBJ2-1; the match to TRBD2 covers 9 bases. This sequence originates from a man in his forties or fifties with Graves disease. Source: peripheral blood mononuclear cells (PBMCs), taken at new diagnosis, from a patient treated with antithyroid drugs. This CDR3 is CASSLGLADYNEQFF. The CDR3, as DNA: TGTGCCAGCAGTTTAGGACTAGCGGACTACAATGAGCAGTTCTTC.